This T cell receptor (beta chain) was sequenced in a study of cytomegalovirus exposure and HLA in healthy donors. CDR1 is SNHLY and CDR2 is FYNNEI in the germline V gene. The V gene lost 5 bases and the J gene lost 5 bases, with 9 bases spanning the gap. The CDR3 consists of 13 residues. Assay: immunoSEQ multiplex PCR; the TCRdb copy retains only in-frame clones and omits some. The sample has 200,000 to 300,000 clones; roughly 87% are singletons. The rearrangement uses TRBV2 and TRBJ1-4; D not certain. The sample taken for sequencing was PBMCs. The source is a woman in her twenties or thirties in good health and CMV-seronegative. In DNA, the CDR3 is TGTGCCAGCAGTCCCGTGGGAAATGAAAAACTGTTTTTT. It translates to CASSPVGNEKLFF.